Presented here are 6 T cell receptor beta chains from one specimen sequenced in a study of blood T cell repertoires in COVID-19. Clones were read by immunoSEQ multiplex PCR, and TCRdb kept only the in-frame ones, dropping some. The sample records about 65,000 clones, roughly four fifths being singletons. The sample was peripheral blood. These receptor sequences come from a man older than 75 with acute or convalescent COVID-19.

The chain combines TRBV5-1 with TRBJ1-5; the match to TRBD1 covers 7 bases. V lost 4 bases, J lost 5 bases, and 6 bases stayed unmatched. CDR3 length: 14 amino acids. Germline CDR1 reads SGHRS; CDR2 reads YFSETQ. The CDR3 nucleotides are TGCGCCAGCAGCGAACAGGGGTTTGATCAGCCCCAGCATTTT. It translates to CASSEQGFDQPQHF.

J is TRBJ1-1 and V is TRBV9; 7 positions agree with TRBD1. V shed 0 bases and J 7 bases; nucleotides not matched to a gene: 3. Germline V gene data show CDR1 as SGDLS and CDR2 as YYNGEE. The CDR3 runs 13 residues. The CDR3 region has the DNA TGTGCCAGCAGCGTAGCGGCAGGGGGTGAAGCTTTCTTT. It specifies CASSVAAGGEAFF. The full variable domain, with the rest looked up from reference TRBV9 and TRBJ1-1, is DSGVTQTPKHLITATGQRVTLRCSPRSGDLSVYWYQQSLDQGLQFLIQYYNGEERAKGNILERFSAQQFPDLHSELNLSSLELGDSALYFCASSVAAGGEAFFGQGTRLTVV.

This chain links TRBV12-2 with TRBJ2-5; the table's TRBD1 call for D was not verified on the DNA. TRBV12-2 counts as a pseudogene. The CDR3 contains 16 residues. The CDR3 nucleotides are TGTGCAAGTCGCTTAGGTTGTGGGCCGCGCCAAGAGACCCAGTACTTC. Encoded protein: CASRLGCGPRQETQYF.

V gene TRBV11-3 combines with J gene TRBJ2-5, with TRBD1 as a possible D gene (7 bases). The CDR3 sequence is 15 residues long. Trimming removed 5 bases from V and 1 base from J, with 14 bases in between. Per germline, CDR1 SGHNT and CDR2 YENEEA. The CDR3 here is CASSRRGEGQETQYF. CDR3 DNA: TGTGCCAGCAGCCGCAGGGGGGAAGGCCAAGAGACCCAGTACTTC.

This clone was detected only a few times. This chain uses TRBV2 with TRBJ2-7; D call uncertain. CDR3 length: 11 amino acids. CDR1 and CDR2 from the germline V gene are SNHLY and FYNNEI. Deletions cut 4 bases from V and 3 bases from J, with 4 bases between. In DNA, the CDR3 is TGTGCCAGCAGTGTCTTCTACGAGCAGTACTTC. Amino acid sequence: CASSVFYEQYF.

V and J are TRBV25-1 and TRBJ1-2; no firm D call. Germline loops: CDR1 MGHDK, CDR2 SYGVNS. The V gene lost 6 bases and the J gene lost 2 bases, with 7 bases spanning the gap. The CDR3 runs 12 residues. CDR3 nucleotides: TGTGCCAGCAGGGAACAGAACTATGGCTACACCTTC. The encoded protein is CASREQNYGYTF.